This T cell receptor beta chain derives from a study of blood T cells in healthy people across ages. The people who gave samples were healthy Caucasians from Russia, aged roughly 6 to 90. V lost 4 bases to trimming and J lost 6 bases, with 11 bases between them. CDR3 size: 13 residues. CDR1 and CDR2 (germline): LGHDT, YNNKEL (reference sequence). Study-wide results and caveats: Long-lived donors had more naive CD4+ cells and higher diversity than aged donors. While age rose, TCR beta diversity per million T cells dropped in a roughly linear way.

Alongside a J-beta primer mix, a sample-barcoded 5' primer served in a second PCR lasting roughly 7 to 11 cycles. Individual samples furnished no less than 3 million CDR3-containing paired-end reads apiece. TCRdb fed the 5' RACE reads into MiXCR, producing one record per CDR3 protein. This table has about 780,000 distinct CDR3 sequences, 46% appearing once. Remarks on this clonotype: As yet, its antigen is unknown.

The sequence came from a man at least 80 years old in good health. V usage is TRBV3-1 and J usage is TRBJ2-3, with D uncertain. The sample taken for sequencing was blood. The CDR3, as DNA: TGTGCCAGCAGCCCCCTCCCCGGGGATACGCAGTATTTT. Protein product: CASSPLPGDTQYF.